The entry below gives a single T cell receptor beta chain sequence along with its context. The record originates from a study of chemoradiotherapy in HPV16-positive cancers. The V segment lost 2 bases and the J segment 3 bases; nucleotides outside the gene matches: 10. This CDR3 region has 19 residues. The germline V gene has CDR1 LGHNA and CDR2 YNFKEQ. The protocol was immunoSEQ multiplex PCR, while the TCRdb copy is restricted to in-frame clones and leaves out a portion. Of approximately 12,000 clones in the sample, around 81% were seen once. The rearrangement links TRBV4-2 to TRBJ2-3, with 14 bases aligning to TRBD2. The material was obtained from a patient who underwent chemoradiotherapy. The clonotype originates from a human donor with HPV-associated anogenital cancer. This CDR3 is CASSQPGTSGGGRTDTQYF. Written as DNA, the CDR3 is TGTGCCAGCAGCCAACCTGGGACTAGCGGGGGCGGTCGGACAGATACGCAGTATTTT.